This TCR beta chain comes out of a study of CD8+ T cells in alopecia areata. Following extraction, RNA underwent reverse transcription to cDNA, which served as the sequencing template. The assay was immunoSEQ multiplex PCR, and TCRdb's table has in-frame clones only and misses some. The profile covers fewer than 150,000 clones, with roughly three fifths appearing a single time and roughly 3.5% taken by the ten largest. Treatment given: oral pan-JAK inhibitor, 5-10 mg twice daily. Per the germline V gene, CDR1 is GTSNPN and CDR2 is SVGIG (reference sequence). The V segment lost 3 bases and the J segment 7 bases; nucleotides outside the gene matches: 6. The CDR3 length is 13 residues. The table lists this clone with a few counts.

This sequence was found in a human donor with alopecia areata. Sequenced material: CD4+ T cells sorted from blood, taken at week 24, from a patient treated with tofacitinib. The rearrangement links TRBV30 to TRBJ2-1, with 7 bases matching TRBD2. CDR3 DNA: TGTGCCTGGAGCGGAAGACTAGCAAATGAGCAGTTCTTC. As protein: CAWSGRLANEQFF.